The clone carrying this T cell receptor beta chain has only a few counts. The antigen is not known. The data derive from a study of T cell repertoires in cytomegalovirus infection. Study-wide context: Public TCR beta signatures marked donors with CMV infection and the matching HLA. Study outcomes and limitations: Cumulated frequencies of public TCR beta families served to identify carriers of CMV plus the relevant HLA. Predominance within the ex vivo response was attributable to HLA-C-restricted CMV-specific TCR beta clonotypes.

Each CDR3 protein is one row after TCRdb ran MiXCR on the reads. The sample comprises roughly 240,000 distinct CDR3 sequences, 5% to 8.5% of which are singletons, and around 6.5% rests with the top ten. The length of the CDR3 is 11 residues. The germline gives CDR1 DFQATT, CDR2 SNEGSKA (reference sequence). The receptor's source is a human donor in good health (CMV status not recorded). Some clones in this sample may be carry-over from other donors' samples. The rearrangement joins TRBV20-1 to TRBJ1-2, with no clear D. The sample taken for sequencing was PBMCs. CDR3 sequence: CSQRFPYGYTF. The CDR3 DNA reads TGCAGCCAGAGGTTTCCCTATGGCTACACCTTC.